This T cell receptor (beta chain) stems from a study of T cell repertoires in cytomegalovirus infection. This clonotype has only a few counts. The CDR3 contains 16 residues. V was cut by 0 bases and J by 2 bases, with 17 bases left in between. The germline CDR1 and CDR2 sequences are DFQATT and SNEGSKA (reference sequence). TCRdb ran MiXCR on the reads and lists one entry per CDR3 protein. The sample yields 200,000 to 300,000 distinct CDR3 sequences, roughly 15% seen once. The receptor was isolated from a human donor in good health (CMV status not recorded). Some clones in this sample may be carry-over from other donors' samples. The sequenced material came from PBMCs. The rearrangement links TRBV20-1 to TRBJ2-7; D is possibly TRBD2 (5 bases). The CDR3 protein is CSAREVLRDSPYEQYF. Written as DNA, the CDR3 is TGCAGTGCTAGAGAAGTCCTCCGGGATTCTCCCTACGAGCAGTACTTC.